This T cell receptor beta chain was captured in a study of beta chain features in type 1 diabetes. Overall study results and limits: Patients with type 1 diabetes carried fewer insertions and had more deletions at their VDJ junctions.

Trimming left V 5 bases short and J 8 bases short, with 18 bases between. The CDR3 runs 14 residues. Germline CDR1 is SGHAT and CDR2 is FQNNGV. A remark on this clone: Its antigen is not identified.

Expressed TCRB transcripts were sequenced after all isolated RNA was converted to cDNA. Assay: immunoSEQ multiplex PCR; the TCRdb copy retains only in-frame clones and omits some. The sample carries 130,000 or so clones, 9.5% to 10% recorded once. The V call is TRBV11-2, the J call TRBJ1-2; D is possibly TRBD1 (5 bases). This sequence was found in a woman aged 40 to 55 in good health. Sequencing input: central memory CD4+ T cells from blood. The CDR3 DNA reads as TGTGCCAGCAGCCCTACGACGGGGGGGGTCGGCTACACCTTC. Residues: CASSPTTGGVGYTF. The full variable domain, rest sourced from reference TRBV11-2 and TRBJ1-2, is EAGVAQSPRYKIIEKRQSVAFWCNPISGHATLYWYQQILGQGPKLLIQFQNNGVVDDSQLPKDRFSAERLKGVDSTLKIQPAKLEDSAVYLCASSPTTGGVGYTFGSGTRLTVV.